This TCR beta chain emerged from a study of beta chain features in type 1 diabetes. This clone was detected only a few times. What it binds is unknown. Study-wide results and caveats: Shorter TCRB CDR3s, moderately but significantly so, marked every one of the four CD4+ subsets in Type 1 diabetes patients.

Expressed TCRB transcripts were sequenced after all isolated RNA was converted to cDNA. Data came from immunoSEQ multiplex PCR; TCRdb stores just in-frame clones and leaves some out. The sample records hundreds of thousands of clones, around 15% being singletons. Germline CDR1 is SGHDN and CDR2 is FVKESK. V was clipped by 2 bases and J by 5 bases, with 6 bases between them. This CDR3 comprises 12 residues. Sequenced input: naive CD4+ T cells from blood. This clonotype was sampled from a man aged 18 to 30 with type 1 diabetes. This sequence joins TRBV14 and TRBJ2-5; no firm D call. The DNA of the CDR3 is TGTGCCAGCAGCCAAAGTTTCGAGACCCAGTACTTC. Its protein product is CASSQSFETQYF. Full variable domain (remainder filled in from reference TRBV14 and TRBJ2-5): EAGVTQFPSHSVIEKGQTVTLRCDPISGHDNLYWYRRVMGKEIKFLLHFVKESKQDESGMPNNRFLAERTGGTYSTLKVQPAELEDSGVYFCASSQSFETQYFGPGTRLLVL.